Included here is one TCR beta chain sequence, with context. Germline and junction disagree at one end, which may indicate a read error. The data stem from a study of early stage breast cancer tumors. The table came from immunoSEQ multiplex PCR; TCRdb's copy has only in-frame clones and leaves some out. The sample lists 44,000 or so clones; about 80% were seen once. Germline CDR1 and CDR2: SGHTA and FQGTGA. This CDR3 is built from 14 residues. The sequence derives from a person aged 45 to 60 with breast cancer. Sample: blood. The chain links TRBV7-3 to TRBJ2-3; a possible D gene is TRBD2 (6 bases). This CDR3 reads CASSLTSFADTQYF. In nucleotides, the CDR3 is TGTGCCAGCAGCCTAACTAGCTTTGCAGATACGCAGTATTTT.